This is a list of T cell receptor beta chains from one sample in a study of CD8 T cells in Susac syndrome. TCRdb independently ran MiXCR on the immunoSEQ multiplex PCR reads; one entry per CDR3 protein. The sample records under 200,000 distinct CDR3 sequences, approximately 95% being singletons. The source material was CD8+ T cells from PBMCs. The source is a human donor with multiple sclerosis. CDR3s include the opening cysteine and the closing phenylalanine or tryptophan. The D gene is left open where the match is weak. For some rows the clone size is stated as once, few or many, or as a class when expanded; others skip it.

V gene	D gene	J gene	clone size	CDR3 DNA	CDR3 protein
TRBV7-9	TRBD2	TRBJ2-7	few	TGTGCCAGCAGCTCCACTAGCGGGAGCTACGAGCAGTACTTC	CASSSTSGSYEQYF
TRBV29-1	TRBD1	TRBJ1-1	NA	TGCAGCGCTTCCGGGACAGGGGGCTGGGTCACTGAAGCTTTCTTT	CSASGTGGWVTEAFF
TRBV6-5	TRBD2	TRBJ2-1	NA	TGTGCCAGCAGTACTAGCGGTTCTCGCTACAATGAGCAGTTCTTC	CASSTSGSRYNEQFF
TRBV13	TRBD2	TRBJ2-5	NA	TGTGCCAGCAGCTCACCGCCGGGACTAGGAGAGACCCAGTACTTC	CASSSPPGLGETQYF
TRBV7-3	TRBD2	TRBJ2-3	NA	TGTGCCAGCAGCTGGACTAGCGGGAGCACAGATACGCAGTATTTT	CASSWTSGSTDTQYF
TRBV4-1	TRBD2	TRBJ2-3	NA	TGCGCCAGCAGCCCGCGGGGCGGGGGGGCCACAGATACGCAGTATTTT	CASSPRGGGATDTQYF
TRBV3-1	NA	TRBJ2-4	NA	TGTGCCAGCAGCCATAGTCACCTAGCCAAAAACATTCAGTACTTC	CASSHSHLAKNIQYF
TRBV30	NA	TRBJ2-1	once	TGTGCCTGGGGAGAGGGGAATGAGCAGTTCTTC	CAWGEGNEQFF
TRBV7-3	NA	TRBJ2-7	once	TGTGCCAGCAGCCCGGCTCAGGGCTACGAGCAGTACTTC	CASSPAQGYEQYF
TRBV29-1	NA	TRBJ2-1	NA	TGCAGCGTTGCTCAGGGGACATATGAGCAGTTCTTC	CSVAQGTYEQFF
TRBV5-1	TRBD1	TRBJ2-7	NA	TGCGCCAGCAGCTTTGGGACAGTTAACGAGCAGTACTTC	CASSFGTVNEQYF
TRBV18	NA	TRBJ2-3	once	TGTGCCAGCCTGCGGTGGGATGGCACAGATACGCAGTATTTT	CASLRWDGTDTQYF
TRBV2	NA	TRBJ1-2	NA	TGTGCCAGCAGTGTAGGTCGGGGAGCTAACTATGGCTACACCTTC	CASSVGRGANYGYTF
TRBV7-7	NA	TRBJ2-1	NA	TGTGCTAGCAGCTTAAATGGAGGAAGAAGTGAGCAGTTCTTC	CASSLNGGRSEQFF
TRBV29-1	TRBD2	TRBJ2-3	NA	TGCAGCGTCCGGGCGAGCGGGGGGGGAGATACGCAGTATTTT	CSVRASGGGDTQYF